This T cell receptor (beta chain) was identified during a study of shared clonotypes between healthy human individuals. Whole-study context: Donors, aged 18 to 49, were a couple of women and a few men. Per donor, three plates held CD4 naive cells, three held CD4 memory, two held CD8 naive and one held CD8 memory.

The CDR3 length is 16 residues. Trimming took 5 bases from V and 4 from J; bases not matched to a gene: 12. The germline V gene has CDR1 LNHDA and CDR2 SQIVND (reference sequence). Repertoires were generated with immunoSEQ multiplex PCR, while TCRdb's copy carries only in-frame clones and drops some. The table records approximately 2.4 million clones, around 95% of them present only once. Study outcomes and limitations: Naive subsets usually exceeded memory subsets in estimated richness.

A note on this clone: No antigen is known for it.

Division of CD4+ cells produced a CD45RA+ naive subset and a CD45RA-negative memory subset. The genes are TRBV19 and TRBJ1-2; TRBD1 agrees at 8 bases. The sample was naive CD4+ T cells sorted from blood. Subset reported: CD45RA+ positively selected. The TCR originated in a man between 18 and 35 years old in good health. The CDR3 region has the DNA TGTGCCAGTAGTCCGACAGGGGATGGGAGAGTCTATGGCTACACCTTC. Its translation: CASSPTGDGRVYGYTF.